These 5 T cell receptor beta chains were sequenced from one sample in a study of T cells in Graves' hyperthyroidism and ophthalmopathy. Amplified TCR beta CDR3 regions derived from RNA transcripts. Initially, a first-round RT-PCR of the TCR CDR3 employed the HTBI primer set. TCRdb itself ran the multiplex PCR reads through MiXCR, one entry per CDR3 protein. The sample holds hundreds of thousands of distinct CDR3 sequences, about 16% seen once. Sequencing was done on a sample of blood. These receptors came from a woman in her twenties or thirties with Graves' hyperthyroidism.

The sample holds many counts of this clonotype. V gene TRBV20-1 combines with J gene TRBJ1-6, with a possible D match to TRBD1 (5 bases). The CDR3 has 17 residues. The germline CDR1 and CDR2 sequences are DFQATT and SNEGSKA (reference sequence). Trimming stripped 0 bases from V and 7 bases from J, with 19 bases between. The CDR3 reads CSARDSGKGQQNSPLHF. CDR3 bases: TGCAGTGCTAGAGATTCGGGGAAAGGACAACAGAATTCACCCCTCCACTTT.

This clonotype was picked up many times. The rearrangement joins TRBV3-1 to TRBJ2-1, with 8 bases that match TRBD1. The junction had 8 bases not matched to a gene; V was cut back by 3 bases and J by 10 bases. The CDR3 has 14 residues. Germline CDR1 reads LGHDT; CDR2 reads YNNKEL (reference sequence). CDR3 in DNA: TGTGCCAGCAGCCACCTGGACAGGGCAGGGGAGCAGTTCTTC. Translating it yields CASSHLDRAGEQFF.

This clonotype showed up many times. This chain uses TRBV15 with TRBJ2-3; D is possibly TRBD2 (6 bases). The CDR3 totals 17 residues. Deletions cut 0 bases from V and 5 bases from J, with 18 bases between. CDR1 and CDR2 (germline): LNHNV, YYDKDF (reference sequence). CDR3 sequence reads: CATSRDHASVVGDTQYF. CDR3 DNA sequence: TGTGCCACCAGCAGAGATCATGCTAGCGTAGTCGGAGATACGCAGTATTTT.

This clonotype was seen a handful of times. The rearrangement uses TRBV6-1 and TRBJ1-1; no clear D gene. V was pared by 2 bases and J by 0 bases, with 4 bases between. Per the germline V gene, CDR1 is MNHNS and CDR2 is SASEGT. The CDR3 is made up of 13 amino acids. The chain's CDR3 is CASSEFLNTEAFF. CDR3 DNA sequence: TGTGCCAGCAGTGAATTTTTGAACACTGAAGCTTTCTTT.

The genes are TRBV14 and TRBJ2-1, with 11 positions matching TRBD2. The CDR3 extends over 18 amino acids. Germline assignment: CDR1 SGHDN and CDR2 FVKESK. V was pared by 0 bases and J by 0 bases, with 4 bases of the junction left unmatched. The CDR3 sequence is CASSQDLLAGGSYNEQFF. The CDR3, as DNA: TGTGCCAGCAGCCAAGATCTCCTAGCGGGAGGCTCCTACAATGAGCAGTTCTTC.